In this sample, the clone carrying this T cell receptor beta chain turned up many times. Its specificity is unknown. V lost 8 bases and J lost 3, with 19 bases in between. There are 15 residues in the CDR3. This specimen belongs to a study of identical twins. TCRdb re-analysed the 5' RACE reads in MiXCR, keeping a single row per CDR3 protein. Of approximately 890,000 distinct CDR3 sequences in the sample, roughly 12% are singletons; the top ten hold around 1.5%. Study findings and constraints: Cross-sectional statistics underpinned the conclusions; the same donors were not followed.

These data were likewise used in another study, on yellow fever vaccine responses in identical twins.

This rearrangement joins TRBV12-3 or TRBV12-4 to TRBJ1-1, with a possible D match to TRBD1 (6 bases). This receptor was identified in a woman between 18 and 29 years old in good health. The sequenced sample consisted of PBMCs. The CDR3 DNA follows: TGTGCCAGCTGTCCGGGGGCGGGGGCGGACACTGAAGCTTTCTTT. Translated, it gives CASCPGAGADTEAFF.